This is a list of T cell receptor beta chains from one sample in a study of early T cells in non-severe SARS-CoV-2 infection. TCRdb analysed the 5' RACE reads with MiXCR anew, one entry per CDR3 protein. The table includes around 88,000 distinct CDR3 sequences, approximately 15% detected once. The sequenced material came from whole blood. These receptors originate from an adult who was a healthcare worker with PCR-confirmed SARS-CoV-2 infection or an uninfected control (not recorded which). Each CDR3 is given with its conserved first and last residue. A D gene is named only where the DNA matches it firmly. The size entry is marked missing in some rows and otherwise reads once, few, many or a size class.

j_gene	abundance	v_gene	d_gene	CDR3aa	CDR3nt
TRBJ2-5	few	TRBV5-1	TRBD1	CASTQGAETQYF	TGCGCCAGCACCCAGGGGGCAGAGACCCAGTACTTC
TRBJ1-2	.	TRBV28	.	CASSLPGYGYTF	TGTGCCAGCAGTTTACCGGGCTATGGCTACACCTTC
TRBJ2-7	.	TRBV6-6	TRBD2	CASRDIFWTSAYEQYF	TGTGCCAGCAGGGACATTTTTTGGACTAGCGCCTACGAGCAGTACTTC
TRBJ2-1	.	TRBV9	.	CASSVGGRLEQFF	TGTGCCAGCAGCGTAGGGGGGAGGCTAGAGCAGTTCTTC
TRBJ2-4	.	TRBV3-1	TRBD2	CASSQEMGTIDIQYF	TGTGCCAGCAGCCAAGAAATGGGGACTATCGACATTCAGTACTTC
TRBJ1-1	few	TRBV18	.	CASSPPRGARGDTEAFF	TGTGCCAGCTCACCCCCCCGGGGGGCTAGGGGGGACACTGAAGCTTTCTTT
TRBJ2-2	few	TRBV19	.	CASSTWDSNTGELFF	TGTGCCAGTAGTACCTGGGACTCCAACACCGGGGAGCTGTTTTTT
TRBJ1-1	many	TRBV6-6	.	CASSYKGILAEAFF	TGTGCCAGCAGTTATAAAGGGATTCTCGCTGAAGCTTTCTTT
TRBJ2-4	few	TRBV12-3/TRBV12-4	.	CASSPAGHKNIQYF	TGTGCCAGCAGTCCGGCGGGACACAAAAACATTCAGTACTTC
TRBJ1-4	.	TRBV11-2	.	CASSLFATEKVEKLFF	TGTGCCAGCAGCTTATTCGCGACAGAAAAGGTTGAAAAACTGTTTTTT
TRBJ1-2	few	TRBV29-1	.	CSVDNPGNYGYTF	TGCAGCGTTGACAATCCTGGGAACTATGGCTACACCTTC
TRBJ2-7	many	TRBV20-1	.	CSARDLLADEQYF	TGCAGTGCTAGAGATTTACTAGCCGACGAGCAGTACTTC
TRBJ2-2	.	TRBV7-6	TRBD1	CASSLRQGKTGELFF	TGTGCCAGCAGCTTAAGACAGGGGAAGACCGGGGAGCTGTTTTTT
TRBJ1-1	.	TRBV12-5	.	CASGLVQQANTEAFF	TGTGCTAGTGGTTTGGTACAACAGGCGAACACTGAAGCTTTCTTT
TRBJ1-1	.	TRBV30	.	CAWVGGTQNEAFF	TGTGCCTGGGTGGGGGGGACACAGAATGAAGCTTTCTTT
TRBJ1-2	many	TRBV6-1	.	CASSEGQHYGYTF	TGTGCCAGCAGTGAAGGGCAGCACTATGGCTACACCTTC
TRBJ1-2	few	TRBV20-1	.	CSARQQDYGYTF	TGCAGTGCTAGGCAGCAGGACTATGGCTACACCTTC
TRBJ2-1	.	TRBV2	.	CASQGQISSGVQFF	TGTGCCAGTCAGGGACAAATTAGCTCCGGGGTGCAGTTCTTC
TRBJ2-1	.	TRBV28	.	CASSLPWTEIDEQFF	TGTGCCAGCAGTTTACCCTGGACAGAAATCGATGAGCAGTTCTTC
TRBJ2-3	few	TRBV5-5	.	CASSLSHTQYF	TGTGCCAGCAGCTTGTCCCATACGCAGTATTTT
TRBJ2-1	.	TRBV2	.	CASSTGSFNEQFF	TGTGCCAGCAGTACAGGGTCCTTCAATGAGCAGTTCTTC
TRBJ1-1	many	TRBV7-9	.	CASSSSGTSNTEAFF	TGTGCCAGCAGTTCTTCAGGGACTTCTAACACTGAAGCTTTCTTT
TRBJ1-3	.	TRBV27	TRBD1	CASSLQGAQGNTIYF	TGTGCCAGCAGTTTACAGGGGGCGCAGGGAAACACCATATATTTT
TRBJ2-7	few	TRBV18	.	CASSPWDKSYEQYF	TGTGCCAGCTCACCCTGGGACAAGAGCTACGAGCAGTACTTC
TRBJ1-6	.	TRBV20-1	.	CSAAGHSGNSPLHF	TGCAGTGCCGCGGGGCACAGTGGCAATTCACCCCTCCACTTT
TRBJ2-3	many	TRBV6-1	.	CASLLARTSTDTQYF	TGTGCCAGCCTTCTAGCGCGTACTAGCACAGATACGCAGTATTTT
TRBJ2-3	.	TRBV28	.	CASSSEGLDTQYF	TGTGCCAGCAGTTCGGAGGGATTGGATACGCAGTATTTT
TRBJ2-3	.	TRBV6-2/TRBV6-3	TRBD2	CASSPWTSERDTQYF	TGTGCCAGCAGTCCTTGGACTAGCGAGAGAGATACGCAGTATTTT
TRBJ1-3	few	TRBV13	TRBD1	CASSRGQQGGNTIYF	TGTGCCAGCAGCCGGGGACAGCAGGGTGGAAACACCATATATTTT
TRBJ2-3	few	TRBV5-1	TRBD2	CASTPGGAGAADTQYF	TGCGCCAGCACCCCCGGGGGAGCGGGAGCGGCAGATACGCAGTATTTT
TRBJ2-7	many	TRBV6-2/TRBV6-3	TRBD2	CASRIRPSGGPREQYF	TGTGCCAGCAGAATTAGGCCGTCGGGAGGGCCGCGGGAGCAGTACTTC
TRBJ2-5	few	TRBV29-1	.	CSVEPQETQYF	TGCAGCGTTGAACCCCAAGAGACCCAGTACTTC
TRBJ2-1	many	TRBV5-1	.	CASSLPASSYNEQFF	TGCGCCAGCAGCTTGCCGGCTAGCTCCTACAATGAGCAGTTCTTC
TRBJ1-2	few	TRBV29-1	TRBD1	CSVVTQGDANYGYTF	TGCAGCGTTGTCACACAGGGGGATGCTAACTATGGCTACACCTTC
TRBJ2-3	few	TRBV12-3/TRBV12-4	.	CASSPSGPHATDTQYF	TGTGCCAGCAGTCCGTCAGGCCCCCACGCCACAGATACGCAGTATTTT
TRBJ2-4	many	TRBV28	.	CASSRVAALAKNIQYF	TGTGCCAGCAGTAGAGTAGCGGCTTTAGCCAAAAACATTCAGTACTTC
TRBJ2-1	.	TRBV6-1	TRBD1	CASSEGVGQYNEQFF	TGTGCCAGCAGTGAAGGAGTGGGACAGTACAATGAGCAGTTCTTC
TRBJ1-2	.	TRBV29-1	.	CSVDARDINYGYTF	TGCAGCGTTGACGCCCGGGACATAAACTATGGCTACACCTTC
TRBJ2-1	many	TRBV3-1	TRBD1	CASSFRTGSYNEQFF	TGTGCCAGCAGCTTCCGGACAGGCTCCTACAATGAGCAGTTCTTC
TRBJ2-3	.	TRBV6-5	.	CASSTRGGSLPDTQYF	TGTGCCAGCAGCACCCGAGGGGGGAGTCTCCCAGATACGCAGTATTTT